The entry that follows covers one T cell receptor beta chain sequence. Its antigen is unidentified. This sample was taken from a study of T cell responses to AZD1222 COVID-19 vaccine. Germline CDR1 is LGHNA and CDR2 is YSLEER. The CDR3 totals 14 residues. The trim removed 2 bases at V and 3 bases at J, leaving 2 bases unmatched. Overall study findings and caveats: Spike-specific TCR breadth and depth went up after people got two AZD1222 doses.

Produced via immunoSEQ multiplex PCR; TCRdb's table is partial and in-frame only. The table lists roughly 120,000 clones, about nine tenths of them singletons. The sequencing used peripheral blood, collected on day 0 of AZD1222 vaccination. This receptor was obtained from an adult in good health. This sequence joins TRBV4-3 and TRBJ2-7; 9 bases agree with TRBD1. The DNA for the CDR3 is TGCGCCAGCAGCCAAAAGGACAGGGGCTACGAGCAGTACTTC. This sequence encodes CASSQKDRGYEQYF.